The 21 T cell receptor beta chains listed next were all sequenced from one sample in a study of T-cell memory formation after mild COVID-19. A single record per CDR3 protein comes from TCRdb applying MiXCR to the 5' RACE reads. Here the sample spans 400,000 or so distinct CDR3 sequences, 15% to 20% being singletons. What was sequenced was PBMCs or a T cell subset sorted from them (not recorded which). The receptor set was obtained from an adult woman who had mild COVID-19 (a few samples of this study predate the infection). Cell type and time point are not known.

The V call is TRBV4-3, the J call TRBJ2-6; D possibly matches TRBD1 or TRBD2 (5 bases each). The germline V gene has CDR1 LGHNA and CDR2 YSLEER. V lost 0 bases and J lost 2, with 8 bases in between. The CDR3 runs to 16 residues. In DNA form, the CDR3 reads TGCGCCAGCAGCCAAGATGGGGGTACTGGGGCCAACGTCCTGACTTTC. Its protein product is CASSQDGGTGANVLTF.

This clonotype has only a few counts. This sequence joins TRBV12-3 or TRBV12-4 and TRBJ2-1; tentative D call: TRBD2 (7 bases). V was clipped by 6 bases and J by 4 bases, with 19 bases between them. This CDR3 has 16 residues. Here the CDR3 DNA reads TGTGCCAGCAGCCCTGGGGGCGGGAGAGCATACAATGAGCAGTTCTTC. This codes for CASSPGGGRAYNEQFF.

This chain connects TRBV9 to TRBJ2-1; 7 nucleotides agree with TRBD1. From germline, CDR1 is SGDLS and CDR2 YYNGEE. The V segment lost 3 bases and the J segment 0 bases; nucleotides outside the gene matches: 15. This CDR3 has 19 amino acids. CDR3 sequence: CASSERSIRQGISYNEQFF. CDR3 coding DNA: TGTGCCAGCAGCGAGCGTTCCATCCGACAGGGTATCTCCTACAATGAGCAGTTCTTC.

The sample holds a few counts of this clonotype. The gene calls are TRBV29-1 and TRBJ1-1; D not resolved. Germline V lookup: CDR1 SQVTM, CDR2 ANQGSEA. The CDR3 extends over 13 amino acids. V was shortened by 4 bases and J by 1 base, with 10 bases between the two germline ends. The CDR3 spells CSVGGRWNTEAFF. The CDR3 nucleotides read TGCAGCGTTGGGGGTAGATGGAACACTGAAGCTTTCTTT.

This clonotype was seen more than once but under ten times. The chain couples TRBV10-3 to TRBJ1-1; 7 bases map to TRBD1. With 6 bases clipped from V and 4 bases from J, the junction kept 5 bases outside the gene matches. The CDR3 extends over 13 amino acids. CDR1 is ENHRY, CDR2 SYGVKD, per germline. The CDR3 sequence is CAIRNPGGTEAFF. The CDR3 DNA sequence: TGTGCCATCAGGAACCCAGGGGGCACTGAAGCTTTCTTT.

V gene TRBV20-1 combines with J gene TRBJ2-7, with TRBD1 matching over 7 bases. CDR3 length: 15 residues. The V segment lost 6 bases and the J segment 2 bases; nucleotides outside the gene matches: 13. In germline, CDR1 is DFQATT, CDR2 SNEGSKA (reference sequence). CDR3 in DNA: TGCAGTGCCAGGGGGTCCCGGCAGGGAGCCTACGAGCAGTACTTC. Translating it yields CSARGSRQGAYEQYF.

This clonotype was counted a few times. V usage is TRBV9 and J usage is TRBJ2-5, with a possible D match to TRBD2 (5 bases). V dropped 4 bases and J dropped 4 bases, with 17 bases sitting between them. CDR1 SGDLS and CDR2 YYNGEE come from the germline V gene. This CDR3 is built from 15 residues. DNA for the CDR3: TGTGCCAGCAGCCCTACCGTCCCCGCGGGAGAGACCCAGTACTTC. Residues: CASSPTVPAGETQYF.

The chain couples TRBV12-3 or TRBV12-4 to TRBJ2-2; D gene unclear. Trimming pared 7 bases from V and 1 base from J, leaving 13 bases between. The CDR3 loop spans 15 amino acids. This CDR3 reads CASNPLGMNTGELFF. CDR3 nucleotide sequence: TGTGCCAGCAACCCCCTAGGGATGAACACCGGGGAGCTGTTTTTT.

V is TRBV5-1 and J is TRBJ2-3; D unresolved. The V gene's germline CDR1 is SGHRS and CDR2 YFSETQ. This CDR3 comprises 15 residues. The V end lost 4 bases, the J end lost 1 base, and 13 bases lay between the germline ends. The CDR3 bases are TGCGCCAGCAGCCTTGGGAATGTTGGCACAGATACGCAGTATTTT. Amino acid sequence: CASSLGNVGTDTQYF.

This clonotype was seen more than once but under ten times. The V and J genes are TRBV7-2 and TRBJ2-7, with TRBD1 matching 10 bases. V shed 2 bases and J 4 bases; nucleotides not matched to a gene: 11. Germline loops: CDR1 SGHTA, CDR2 FQGNSA. The CDR3 sequence is 17 residues long. CDR3 in amino acids: CASSLTGTGERGYEQYF. The CDR3 coding sequence is TGTGCCAGCAGCTTAACCGGGACAGGGGAGAGAGGTTACGAGCAGTACTTC.

In its sample, this clonotype was seen a few times. V gene TRBV3-1 combines with J gene TRBJ2-3; D unclear. Germline V CDR1 and CDR2: LGHDT, YNNKEL (reference sequence). V lost 1 base and J lost 7, with 9 bases in between. This CDR3 region has 13 residues. The CDR3, as DNA: TGTGCCAGCAGCCAAGGGATGGGAAATACGCAGTATTTT. Its protein is CASSQGMGNTQYF.

The table lists this clonotype with a few counts. The chain has TRBV29-1 and TRBJ2-7; tentatively, D is TRBD2 (7 bases). The germline CDR1 and CDR2 sequences are SQVTM and ANQGSEA. CDR3 length: 15 residues. Trimming took 6 bases from V and 1 from J, leaving 19 bases between them. The CDR3 DNA is TGCAGCGTAACCCCTCCGGGGGGCTCATCCTACGAGCAGTACTTC. It translates to CSVTPPGGSSYEQYF.

The chain employs TRBV27 and TRBJ2-7, with 7 nucleotides matching TRBD2. There are 14 residues in the CDR3. J lost 0 bases, V lost 3 bases, and 2 bases had no gene match. CDR1 and CDR2 (germline): MNHEY, SMNVEV (reference sequence). CDR3 in amino acids: CASSLGEGSYEQYF. The CDR3 DNA reads TGTGCCAGCAGTTTGGGGGAGGGCTCCTACGAGCAGTACTTC.

In this sample, this clonotype turned up many times. The V gene is TRBV3-1, the J gene TRBJ2-2; D is uncertain. The V end was cut by 2 bases, the J end by 2 bases, with 3 bases between. The CDR3 has 13 residues. CDR1 is LGHDT, CDR2 YNNKEL, per germline (reference sequence). In DNA form, the CDR3 reads TGTGCCAGCAGCCAACCCAACACCGGGGAGCTGTTTTTT. Amino acid sequence: CASSQPNTGELFF.

The genes are TRBV20-1 and TRBJ1-2; unclear D gene. Germline values: CDR1 DFQATT, CDR2 SNEGSKA (reference sequence). Trimming stripped 3 bases from V and 7 bases from J, with 15 bases between. The CDR3 totals 13 residues. Here the CDR3 DNA reads TGCAGTGCTAGCCCCCCCGGGCGGGTTGGCTACACCTTC. It is translated as CSASPPGRVGYTF.

The rearrangement links TRBV7-9 to TRBJ2-5, with D possibly TRBD2 on 6 matching bases. The V and J ends lost 0 bases and 4 bases respectively, with 9 bases between them. Germline CDR1 and CDR2: SEHNR and FQNEAQ (reference sequence). The CDR3 contains 14 residues. The CDR3 nucleotides are TGTGCCAGCAGCTTAGCAGTGCGGGGAGAGACCCAGTACTTC. This gives the protein CASSLAVRGETQYF.

The gene calls are TRBV10-3 and TRBJ1-4, with 7 bases aligning to TRBD1. This CDR3 contains 13 residues. CDR1 ENHRY and CDR2 SYGVKD come from the germline V gene. V shed 6 bases, J shed 5 bases, and the junction held 3 bases outside the gene matches. The CDR3 reads CAISPGQNEKLFF. The CDR3 DNA follows: TGTGCCATCAGCCCGGGACAGAATGAAAAACTGTTTTTT.

J is TRBJ2-3 and V is TRBV6-5; a possible D gene is TRBD1 (6 bases). This CDR3 has 15 amino acids. V lost 5 bases and J 2 bases, leaving 14 bases between the germline ends. CDR1 and CDR2 from the germline V gene are MNHEY and SVGAGI. CDR3 DNA: TGTGCCAGCAGTACCCACAGGGTCCCCACAGATACGCAGTATTTT. This gives the protein CASSTHRVPTDTQYF.

The genes are TRBV11-2 and TRBJ1-2; 9 bases line up with TRBD1. The CDR3 spans 15 residues. Germline-derived CDR1 and CDR2 are SGHAT and FQNNGV. J lost 4 bases, V lost 2 bases, and 5 bases had no gene match. The CDR3 region has the DNA TGTGCCAGCAGCTTAACCGGGACAGGGTCCTATGGCTACACCTTC. Translating it yields CASSLTGTGSYGYTF. Full variable domain (missing parts from reference TRBV11-2 and TRBJ1-2): EAGVAQSPRYKIIEKRQSVAFWCNPISGHATLYWYQQILGQGPKLLIQFQNNGVVDDSQLPKDRFSAERLKGVDSTLKIQPAKLEDSAVYLCASSLTGTGSYGYTFGSGTRLTVV.

This chain's CDR3 is CASSQLGGSSYNEQFF. Written as DNA, the CDR3 is TGTGCCAGCAGCCAACTGGGAGGGAGCTCCTACAATGAGCAGTTCTTC. J is TRBJ2-1 and V is TRBV3-1; 7 nucleotides line up with TRBD2. Trimming cost V 2 bases and J 0 bases; bases outside gene matches: 4. The CDR3 runs to 16 residues. Per the germline V gene, CDR1 is LGHDT and CDR2 is YNNKEL (reference sequence).

The J gene is TRBJ2-1, the V gene TRBV7-6, with a possible D match to TRBD1 (5 bases). V lost 5 bases and J lost 3, with 14 bases in between. The CDR3 sequence is 15 residues long. The germline V gene has CDR1 SGHVS and CDR2 FNYEAQ. CDR3 coding DNA: TGTGCCAGCAGCCCCAGGGAAGGGGTCTACAATGAGCAGTTCTTC. Its translation is CASSPREGVYNEQFF.